The 19 T cell receptor beta chains in this list originate from one sample, sequenced in a study of T cells in women clearing cervical HPV infection. Using immunoSEQ multiplex PCR, the repertoire was profiled, and TCRdb retains in-frame clones only, with some absent. The repertoire table contains about 30,000 clones. Material: blood buffy coat. These receptors all stem from a woman aged 18-70 years with a cervical HPV16 infection that either progressed to CIN3+ or cleared (not recorded which).

This CDR3 is CASSPGVVTPYEQYF. The covered CDR3 bases are TGTGCCAGCAGCCCGGGGGTCGTGACACCCTACGAG. The J gene is TRBJ2-7, the V gene TRBV7-9, with TRBD2 as a possible D gene (6 bases). The CDR3 end is not reached by the read, which stops 3 residues before it; the germline J gene fills it in. The germline V gene has CDR1 SEHNR and CDR2 FQNEAQ (reference sequence). The CDR3 sequence is 15 residues long. V was clipped by 5 bases and J by 2 bases, with 16 bases between them.

The covered CDR3 bases are TGTGCCAGCTCACCCACATTGGCCACAGATACC. This encodes CASSPTLATDT. The entire CDR3 protein is CASSPTLATDTYTF. This chain joins TRBV18 and TRBJ1-2; D not certain. The sequenced fragment ends 3 residues before the CDR3 boundary, so the rest is inferred from the germline J gene. This CDR3 has 14 residues. Germline CDR1 KGHSH, CDR2 LQKENI.

A word on this clone: The CDR3 end falls 3 residues outside the read, so it is completed with the germline J gene. The chain couples TRBV18 to TRBJ2-3, with D unresolved. Germline V gives CDR1 KGHSH, CDR2 LQKENI. The CDR3 runs 14 residues. The V end lost 5 bases, the J end lost 4 bases, and 13 bases lay between the germline ends. The sequenced CDR3 bases are TGTGCCAGCTCAATCGGAACAGCCCCAGATACG. Encoded protein: CASSIGTAPDT. The CDR3 in full is CASSIGTAPDTQYF.

About this clone itself: Read coverage stops 3 residues before the CDR3 terminus; the germline J gene supplies the remainder. This rearrangement joins TRBV5-1 to TRBJ2-5; 9 bases map to TRBD1. Germline V CDR1 and CDR2: SGHRS, YFSETQ. The J segment lost 4 bases and the V segment lost 4 bases, leaving 11 bases of the junction unmatched. CDR3 size: 16 residues. The CDR3 protein is CASSLRGQGLAETQYF. The sequenced CDR3 bases are TGCGCCAGCAGCCTCCGGGGACAGGGTTTGGCAGAGACC.

To note about this clone: The CDR3 end falls 3 residues outside the read, so it is completed with the germline J gene. The genes are TRBV20-1 and TRBJ1-2; D remains unclear. Germline loops: CDR1 DFQATT, CDR2 SNEGSKA (reference sequence). V was shortened by 3 bases and J by 2 bases, with 10 bases between the two germline ends. The CDR3 totals 13 residues. CDR3 sequence: CSASSDTNYGYTF. The CDR3 bases that were read are TGCAGTGCTAGCTCCGACACCAACTATGGC.

About this clone itself: The CDR3 end falls 3 residues outside the read, so it is completed with the germline J gene. The chain carries TRBV30 and TRBJ1-4; 7 bases are shared with TRBD1. With V trimmed by 2 bases and J by 5 bases, 8 bases remained unmatched. The V gene's germline CDR1 is GTSNPN and CDR2 SVGIG (reference sequence). This CDR3 has 15 amino acids. The CDR3 DNA, read in part, is TGTGCCTGGAGTACCCCCGGGACAGTAAATGAAAAA. The encoded protein is CAWSTPGTVNEK. The whole CDR3 sequence reads CAWSTPGTVNEKLFF.

In regard to this clone: Read data end 3 residues before the CDR3 end; the end is taken from the germline J gene. The gene calls are TRBV30 and TRBJ1-1; TRBD1 aligns across 7 bases. V shed 4 bases, J shed 5 bases, and the junction held 13 bases outside the gene matches. The CDR3 spans 15 residues. Germline V CDR1 and CDR2: GTSNPN, SVGIG (reference sequence). CDR3 DNA (partial): TGTGCCTGGATCCCACACCGACAGGGTACGACTGAA. The encoded protein is CAWIPHRQGTTE. The complete CDR3 reads CAWIPHRQGTTEAFF.

Points on this clone: The CDR3 end falls 3 residues outside the read, so it is completed with the germline J gene. This chain links TRBV24-1 with TRBJ2-5; 9 nucleotides match TRBD1. This CDR3 comprises 15 residues. Germline V lookup: CDR1 KGHDR, CDR2 SFDVKD. V lost 6 bases, J lost 2 bases, and 6 bases stayed unmatched. The CDR3 bases that were read are TGTGCCACCAGTCCATCGGGACAGGGTCAAGAGACC. Protein: CATSPSGQGQET. The CDR3 reads in full as CATSPSGQGQETQYF.

Concerning this clone itself: The read is 3 residues too short to cover the CDR3 end, so that end is filled in from the germline J gene. The V and J genes are TRBV19 and TRBJ1-4; 7 positions agree with TRBD1. Looked up from germline, CDR1 is LNHDA and CDR2 is SQIVND (reference sequence). This CDR3 spans 14 amino acids. V lost 4 bases, J lost 8 bases, and 7 bases stayed unmatched. CDR3 DNA (partial): TGTGCCAGTAGTAGTAGGGGGCTCTACGAAAAA. Amino acids: CASSSRGLYEK. The CDR3 reads in full as CASSSRGLYEKLFF.

On this clone itself: From the germline J gene comes the end of the CDR3, since the read stops 3 residues before it. The chain is built from TRBV5-1 and TRBJ2-6, with 7 bases lining up with TRBD1. The V gene's germline CDR1 is SGHRS and CDR2 YFSETQ. The CDR3 extends over 16 amino acids. The V gene end was trimmed by 4 bases and the J gene end by 0 bases; junction bases not matched to a gene: 4. CDR3 DNA, as far as it was read: TGCGCCAGCAGCCCGACAGGGCTCTCTGGGGCCAACGTC. This encodes CASSPTGLSGANV. The CDR3 in its entirety is CASSPTGLSGANVLTF.

Comments on this clone: The read gets to within 3 residues of the CDR3 end, and the germline J gene fills in the rest. The sample contains more than one DNA sequence encoding this CDR3. The V gene is TRBV5-6, the J gene TRBJ1-1; a weak D match, TRBD1 (6 bases). The CDR3 consists of 13 residues. From germline, CDR1 is SGHDT and CDR2 YYEEEE. Between the trimmed V and J ends, which lost 2 bases and 1 base, there was a span of 6 bases. CDR3 sequence: CASSLGGNTEAFF. The sequenced CDR3 bases are TGTGCCAGCAGCTTAGGGGGGAACACTGAA.

Concerning this clone: With the read ending 3 residues before the CDR3 end, the germline J gene is used to fill in that end. The gene calls are TRBV6-1 and TRBJ1-1; D may be TRBD1 (5 bases). The CDR3 consists of 16 residues. CDR1 MNHNS and CDR2 SASEGT come from the germline V gene. V lost 2 bases and J 0 bases, leaving 13 bases between the germline ends. The part of the CDR3 DNA that was read is TGTGCCAGCAGTGAAATGGGGGGGAGCATGAACACTGAA. The encoded protein is CASSEMGGSMNTE. The whole CDR3 protein is CASSEMGGSMNTEAFF.

A word on this clone: The CDR3 is cut off 3 residues early in the read; its end comes from the germline J gene. V and J are TRBV7-9 and TRBJ1-2; TRBD1 is a possible D gene (5 bases). Deletions cut 1 base from V and 2 bases from J, with 11 bases between. The CDR3 covers 15 residues. Germline CDR1 reads SEHNR; CDR2 reads FQNEAQ (reference sequence). The covered CDR3 bases are TGTGCCAGCAGCTTAGACGAGGGGCTCAACTATGGC. Translated: CASSLDEGLNYG. The full-length CDR3 reads as CASSLDEGLNYGYTF.

Remarks on this clone: Sequencing ends 3 residues short of the CDR3 end; the germline J gene provides the rest. The chain recombines TRBV4-2 with TRBJ1-3, with D tentatively TRBD1 (5 bases). Germline CDR1 reads LGHNA; CDR2 reads YNFKEQ. This CDR3 region has 13 residues. Deletions cut 5 bases from V and 7 bases from J, with 12 bases between. CDR3 sequence: CASSLGGKNTIYF. The part of the CDR3 DNA that was read is TGTGCCAGCAGCTTGGGGGGGAAGAACACC.

Concerning this clone: The sequence runs out 3 residues before the end of the CDR3; the remainder is reconstructed from the germline J gene. This rearrangement joins TRBV30 to TRBJ1-4; 9 nucleotides line up with TRBD1. CDR1 and CDR2 (germline): GTSNPN, SVGIG (reference sequence). The trim removed 2 bases at V and 5 bases at J, leaving 6 bases unmatched. This CDR3 is 15 amino acids long. The part of the CDR3 DNA that was read is TGTGCCTGGAGTATGCAACAGGGGGCAAATGAAAAA. It specifies CAWSMQQGANEK. In full, the CDR3 is CAWSMQQGANEKLFF. Drawing the rest from reference TRBV30 and TRBJ1-4, the complete variable domain is SQTIHQWPATLVQPVGSPLSLECTVEGTSNPNLYWYRQAAGRGLQLLFYSVGIGQISSEVPQNLSASRPQDRQFILSSKKLLLSDSGFYLCAWSMQQGANEKLFFGSGTQLSVL.

Concerning this clone itself: The missing CDR3 end, 3 residues past where the read stops, is filled in from the germline J gene. The chain combines TRBV2 with TRBJ2-6; TRBD1 agrees at 12 bases. CDR1 and CDR2 (germline): SNHLY, FYNNEI. The CDR3 covers 17 residues. With V trimmed by 6 bases and J by 4 bases, 7 bases remained unmatched. The CDR3 protein is CASSPGQGAYGANVLTF. Incomplete CDR3 DNA: TGTGCCAGCAGCCCGGGACAGGGGGCGTACGGGGCCAACGTC.

Comments on this clone: Read sequence stops 3 residues before the CDR3 end, and the germline J gene provides the missing end. V and J are TRBV5-4 and TRBJ2-7, with 8 nucleotides matching TRBD1. Looked up from germline, CDR1 is SGHNT and CDR2 is YYREEE (reference sequence). J gave up 5 bases and V 4 bases, and 8 bases lay outside the gene matches. The CDR3 spans 14 residues. The CDR3 sequence: CASSPSRGPNEQYF. CDR3 bases read: TGTGCCAGCAGCCCCAGCAGGGGGCCCAACGAG.

As regards this clone: The read comes to an end 3 residues before the CDR3 does, leaving the germline J gene to fill in the end. V and J are TRBV11-2 and TRBJ1-1; TRBD1 aligns across 7 bases. The V gene's germline CDR1 is SGHAT and CDR2 FQNNGV. The CDR3 has 13 amino acids. The junction had 7 bases not matched to a gene; V was cut back by 5 bases and J by 7 bases. The CDR3 spells CASSQGTVSEAFF. The sequenced CDR3 bases are TGTGCCAGCAGCCAAGGGACAGTTAGTGAA.

Incomplete CDR3 DNA: TGTGCCAGCAGTGAATTTAATAGGAGGCAGGGGAATGAAAAA. It specifies CASSEFNRRQGNEK. The entire CDR3 protein is CASSEFNRRQGNEKLFF. V and J are TRBV6-1 and TRBJ1-4; possibly TRBD1 for D (6 bases). The CDR3 extends 3 residues past the end of the read, so its final part is completed from the germline J gene. The CDR3 is 17 residues long. V lost 2 bases and J lost 5, with 18 bases in between. Per germline, CDR1 MNHNS and CDR2 SASEGT.